These 25 T cell receptor beta chains came from one sample sequenced in a study of blood T cell repertoires in COVID-19. TCRdb's table, derived via immunoSEQ multiplex PCR, lists solely in-frame clones and lacks some. The sample carries roughly 52,000 clones, over 70% recorded once. Sequencing was carried out using peripheral blood. The receptor source for this set is a human donor in a cohort sampled during active COVID-19.

The rearrangement links TRBV2 to TRBJ1-1; no clear D. This CDR3 region has 15 residues. V lost 6 bases and J lost 1, with 15 bases in between. Germline V CDR1 and CDR2: SNHLY, FYNNEI. The CDR3 DNA reads TGTGCCAGCAGGGAGGACGTGACCGCGAACACTGAAGCTTTCTTT. This encodes CASREDVTANTEAFF.

The chain carries TRBV12-3 or TRBV12-4 and TRBJ1-1; the D is unclear. V was clipped by 7 bases and J by 1 base, with 10 bases between them. The CDR3 is 13 amino acids. The CDR3, as DNA: TGTGCCAGCAAGGAGGCCTCGAACACTGAAGCTTTCTTT. Translation gives CASKEASNTEAFF.

V and J are TRBV29-1 and TRBJ2-7, with TRBD1 as a possible D gene (6 bases). In germline, CDR1 is SQVTM, CDR2 ANQGSEA. This CDR3 comprises 13 residues. With 5 bases removed from V and 1 base from J, the gap between germline ends came to 12 bases. The CDR3 region has the DNA TGCAGCGTTCAGGGGAGTTCATCCTACGAGCAGTACTTC. Protein product: CSVQGSSSYEQYF.

V gene TRBV30 combines with J gene TRBJ2-3; 11 bases agree with TRBD2. V trimming: 0 bases; J trimming: 7 bases; junction bases outside the gene matches: 12. Germline lookup yields CDR1 GTSNPN and CDR2 SVGIG (reference sequence). CDR3 length: 17 residues. In DNA form, the CDR3 reads TGTGCCTGGAGTGTAACAAATTTACTAGCGGGGGCCTATACGCAGTATTTT. Amino acid sequence: CAWSVTNLLAGAYTQYF.

This rearrangement joins TRBV7-9 to TRBJ2-7; 9 bases agree with TRBD2. Germline trimming cut 6 bases from V and 4 bases from J; bases unmatched to any gene: 4. Germline V gives CDR1 SEHNR, CDR2 FQNEAQ (reference sequence). The CDR3 spans 13 residues. CDR3 in DNA: TGTGCCAGCAGTAAAAGCGGGGGGTACGAGCAGTACTTC. This translates into CASSKSGGYEQYF.

The chain couples TRBV14 to TRBJ1-5; D gene ambiguous. Germline values: CDR1 SGHDN, CDR2 FVKESK. V lost 1 base and J lost 6, with 10 bases in between. This CDR3 spans 14 amino acids. The CDR3 sequence: CASSQVGVGQPQHF. As DNA, the CDR3 is TGTGCCAGCAGCCAAGTCGGGGTCGGTCAGCCCCAGCATTTT.

J is TRBJ2-5 and V is TRBV3-1 (or the pseudogene TRBV3-2); 8 bases match TRBD2. The CDR3 length is 14 residues. V was clipped by 4 bases and J by 5 bases; unmatched bases: 6. Germline V CDR1 and CDR2: LGHDT, YNNKEL (reference sequence). The CDR3 region has the DNA TGTGCCAGCAGCCCGGGGGGACTAGTGGAGACCCAGTACTTC. Its translation is CASSPGGLVETQYF.

A word on this clone: A junction end diverges from the germline sequence, so it may reflect a read error. The chain carries TRBV6-6 and TRBJ2-1, with 7 bases that match TRBD1. This CDR3 has 12 residues. Germline lookup yields CDR1 MNHNY and CDR2 SVGAGI (reference sequence). CDR3 sequence reads: CASSWKEGATIF. CDR3 coding DNA: TGTGCCAGCAGTTGGAAAGAGGGGGCCACAATCTTC.

The chain has TRBV6-5 and TRBJ1-6; D might be TRBD1 (5 bases). Looked up from germline, CDR1 is MNHEY and CDR2 is SVGAGI. Trimming shortened V by 0 bases and J by 5 bases, and 8 bases separated the two germline ends. CDR3 length equals 15 residues. This chain's CDR3 is CASSYSGRDNSPLHF. In nucleotides, the CDR3 is TGTGCCAGCAGTTACTCGGGCAGGGATAATTCACCCCTCCACTTT.

The count of this clone is one. V and J are TRBV5-4 and TRBJ1-4, with a possible D match to TRBD1 (5 bases). The CDR3 loop spans 15 amino acids. Per the germline V gene, CDR1 is SGHNT and CDR2 is YYREEE (reference sequence). Trimming pared 1 base from V and 2 bases from J, leaving 9 bases between. CDR3 sequence reads: CASSLFGATNEKLFF. The DNA for the CDR3 is TGTGCCAGCAGCTTGTTTGGGGCGACTAATGAAAAACTGTTTTTT.

The chain carries TRBV10-3 and TRBJ2-7; no reliable D call. Trimming stripped 6 bases from V and 2 bases from J, with 5 bases between. CDR1 ENHRY and CDR2 SYGVKD come from the germline V gene. The CDR3 runs 11 residues. The CDR3 DNA reads as TGTGCCATCAGGCAGACCTACGAGCAGTACTTC. Translation gives CAIRQTYEQYF.

The chain is built from TRBV19 and TRBJ1-6; no firm D call. Trimming removed 5 bases from V and 10 bases from J, with 21 bases in between. This CDR3 comprises 16 residues. Germline lookup yields CDR1 LNHDA and CDR2 SQIVND (reference sequence). The CDR3 sequence: CASSPRRRSLGSPLHF. Written as DNA, the CDR3 is TGTGCCAGTAGTCCACGTCGGAGGTCGTTAGGGTCACCCCTCCACTTT.

This rearrangement joins TRBV6-5 to TRBJ2-1, with 7 bases identical to TRBD2. Germline V gene data show CDR1 as MNHEY and CDR2 as SVGAGI. The CDR3 has 14 residues. J was trimmed by 5 bases and V by 7 bases; bases with no gene match: 8. The CDR3 nucleotides are TGTGCCAGCACCTTAGCGGGTACGGACAATGAGCAGTTCTTC. This gives the protein CASTLAGTDNEQFF.

V and J are TRBV18 and TRBJ1-4; D gene unclear. In germline, CDR1 is KGHSH, CDR2 LQKENI. Trimming left V 4 bases short and J 8 bases short, with 14 bases between. The CDR3 consists of 14 residues. The CDR3 region has the DNA TGTGCCAGCTCACAGGGAAGCGGCGGGGAAAAACTGTTTTTT. Its protein is CASSQGSGGEKLFF.

The genes are TRBV10-1 and TRBJ2-2; D ambiguous. Germline V gene lookup returns CDR1 WNHNN and CDR2 SYGVQD (reference sequence). CDR3 length: 10 residues. The ends were cut back, 7 bases at V and 6 bases at J, with 3 bases in the middle. CDR3 coding DNA: TGCGCCAGCAAGCCCGGGGAGCTGTTTTTT. Protein: CASKPGELFF.

This clone has a handful of counts. The sample carries other DNA sequences with the same CDR3. The chain recombines TRBV5-5 with TRBJ1-1, with D hard to call. V was pared by 1 base and J by 0 bases, with 4 bases between. This CDR3 region has 13 residues. From germline, CDR1 is SGHKS and CDR2 YYEKEE (reference sequence). The CDR3: CASSLRVNTEAFF. The CDR3 DNA sequence: TGTGCCAGCAGCTTGCGCGTGAACACTGAAGCTTTCTTT.

The chain joins TRBV4-1 to TRBJ1-2; tentatively, D is TRBD1 (6 bases). Looked up from germline, CDR1 is MGHRA and CDR2 is YSYEKL. The germline V and J ends were trimmed by 4 bases and 5 bases, with 20 bases remaining between them. CDR3 size: 16 residues. The CDR3: CASSPQGGQIVYGYTF. Written as DNA, the CDR3 is TGCGCCAGCAGCCCTCAAGGAGGACAGATCGTTTATGGCTACACCTTC.

The count of this clone is one. This chain uses TRBV3-1 (or the pseudogene TRBV3-2) with TRBJ1-2; D remains unclear. Germline V CDR1 and CDR2: LGHDT, YNNKEL (reference sequence). The CDR3 sequence is 17 residues long. V shed 0 bases and J shed 9 bases, with 23 bases lying between them. Written as DNA, the CDR3 is TGTGCCAGCAGCCAAGATAAGCAGACGGAGAACATATTAAGCTACACCTTC. Protein: CASSQDKQTENILSYTF.

The V gene is TRBV11-2, the J gene TRBJ1-3; 8 positions match TRBD1. Germline-derived CDR1 and CDR2 are SGHAT and FQNNGV. Unmatched junction bases numbered 11, after V lost 2 bases and J lost 8 bases. This CDR3 has 16 amino acids. CDR3 nucleotide sequence: TGTGCCAGCAGCTTACCCGGACAGGGTGACAAAGACACCATATATTTT. Translating it yields CASSLPGQGDKDTIYF.

The chain is built from TRBV9 and TRBJ1-2; 7 nucleotides align to TRBD1. This CDR3 has 14 amino acids. V was pared by 0 bases and J by 13 bases, with 12 bases of the junction left unmatched. Germline V lookup: CDR1 SGDLS, CDR2 YYNGEE. CDR3 sequence (DNA): TGTGCCAGCAGCGTAGCTCTCCTTGGACAGGCCGTCACCTTC. Translated: CASSVALLGQAVTF.

This clone was counted a few times. The CDR3 nucleotides read TGCGCCAGCAGCCAAGGCCGGGACACAGATACGCAGTATTTT. This codes for CASSQGRDTDTQYF. This chain links TRBV4-1 with TRBJ2-3; D possibly corresponds to TRBD2 (5 bases). CDR1 and CDR2 (germline): MGHRA, YSYEKL. The CDR3 covers 14 residues. Trimming stripped 1 base from V and 2 bases from J, with 7 bases between.

The chain has TRBV10-1 and TRBJ2-3; D uncertain. V was pared by 2 bases and J by 6 bases, with 9 bases between. Germline CDR1 is WNHNN and CDR2 is SYGVQD (reference sequence). CDR3 size: 13 residues. The CDR3 DNA reads TGCGCCAGCAGTGAGCCCCCGGAGGATACGCAGTATTTT. Translating it yields CASSEPPEDTQYF.

This sequence joins TRBV4-2 and TRBJ2-1, with D possibly TRBD2 on 6 matching bases. The germline CDR1 and CDR2 sequences are LGHNA and YNFKEQ. This CDR3 is 17 amino acids long. The V and J ends lost 4 bases and 0 bases respectively, with 16 bases between them. DNA for the CDR3: TGTGCCAGCAGCCCCGGGTCGGCGGGGCGCTCCTACAATGAGCAGTTCTTC. Its translation: CASSPGSAGRSYNEQFF.

This clone was seen only once. This chain joins TRBV25-1 and TRBJ2-1, with TRBD1 matching 8 bases. In germline, CDR1 is MGHDK, CDR2 SYGVNS. After removal of 1 base from V and 4 bases from J, the junction contained 3 bases not matched to a gene. The CDR3 is 15 amino acids. The CDR3 DNA is TGTGCCAGCAGTGAATTGGGACAGGCTTACAATGAGCAGTTCTTC. Translating gives CASSELGQAYNEQFF.

The J gene is TRBJ2-1, the V gene TRBV19; TRBD2 aligns across 8 bases. Per germline, CDR1 LNHDA and CDR2 SQIVND (reference sequence). There are 14 residues in the CDR3. The V and J ends lost 5 bases and 9 bases, in that order; junction bases with no gene match: 9. The CDR3 DNA is TGTGCCAGTAGTTCTTCGGGGGGGCGGGTTGAGCAGTTCTTC. It codes for CASSSSGGRVEQFF. The variable domain in full, completed from reference TRBV19 and TRBJ2-1, reads DGGITQSPKYLFRKEGQNVTLSCEQNLNHDAMYWYRQDPGQGLRLIYYSQIVNDFQKGDIAEGYSVSREKKESFPLTVTSAQKNPTAFYLCASSSSGGRVEQFFGPGTRLTVL.